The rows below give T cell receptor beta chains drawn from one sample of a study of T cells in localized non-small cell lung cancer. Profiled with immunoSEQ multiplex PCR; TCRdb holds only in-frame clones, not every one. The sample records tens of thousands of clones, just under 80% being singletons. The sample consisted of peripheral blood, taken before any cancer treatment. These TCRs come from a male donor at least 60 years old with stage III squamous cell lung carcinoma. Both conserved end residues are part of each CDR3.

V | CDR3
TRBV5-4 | CASSTMANTEAFF
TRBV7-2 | CASSLNSANYGYTF
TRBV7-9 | CASSPYQDLAEAFF
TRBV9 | CASSVDRDLGGYTF
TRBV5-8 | CASSPGAEYSGAGYTF
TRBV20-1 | CSARSGTRQFF
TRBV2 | CASRGVRGYSEAFF
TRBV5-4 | CASSLYTYEQYF
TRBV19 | CASKFQGSAKLFF
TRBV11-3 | CASSPRGAPNTGELFF
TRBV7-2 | CASSFAGGINEQFF
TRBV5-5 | CASSFGGTRSYEQYF
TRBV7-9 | CASSLDQLAVEQFF
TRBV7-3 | CASSSQGAGDYGYTF
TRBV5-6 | CASSSDRSYQPQHF
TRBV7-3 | CASSLIAGAYNEQFF
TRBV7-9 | CASSLVRGSGNTEAFF
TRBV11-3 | CASSLGTGGEAEKLFF
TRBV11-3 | CASSQTYNEQFF
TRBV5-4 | CASSSRGAAKNIQYF
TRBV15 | CATSRTATNNEQFF
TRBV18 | CASSEMGVGETQYF